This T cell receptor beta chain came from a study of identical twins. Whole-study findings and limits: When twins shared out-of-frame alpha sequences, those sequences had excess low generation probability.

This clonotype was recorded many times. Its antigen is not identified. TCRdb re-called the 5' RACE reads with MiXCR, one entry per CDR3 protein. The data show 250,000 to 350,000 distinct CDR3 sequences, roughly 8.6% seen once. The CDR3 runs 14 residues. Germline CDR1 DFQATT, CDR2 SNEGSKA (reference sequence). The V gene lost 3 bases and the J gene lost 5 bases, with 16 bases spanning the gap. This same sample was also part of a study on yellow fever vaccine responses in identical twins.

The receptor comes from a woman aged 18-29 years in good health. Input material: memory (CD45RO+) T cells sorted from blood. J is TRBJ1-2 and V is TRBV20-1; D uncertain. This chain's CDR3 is CSASDPPDEYGYTF. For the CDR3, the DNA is TGCAGTGCTAGCGACCCTCCTGACGAATATGGCTACACCTTC.